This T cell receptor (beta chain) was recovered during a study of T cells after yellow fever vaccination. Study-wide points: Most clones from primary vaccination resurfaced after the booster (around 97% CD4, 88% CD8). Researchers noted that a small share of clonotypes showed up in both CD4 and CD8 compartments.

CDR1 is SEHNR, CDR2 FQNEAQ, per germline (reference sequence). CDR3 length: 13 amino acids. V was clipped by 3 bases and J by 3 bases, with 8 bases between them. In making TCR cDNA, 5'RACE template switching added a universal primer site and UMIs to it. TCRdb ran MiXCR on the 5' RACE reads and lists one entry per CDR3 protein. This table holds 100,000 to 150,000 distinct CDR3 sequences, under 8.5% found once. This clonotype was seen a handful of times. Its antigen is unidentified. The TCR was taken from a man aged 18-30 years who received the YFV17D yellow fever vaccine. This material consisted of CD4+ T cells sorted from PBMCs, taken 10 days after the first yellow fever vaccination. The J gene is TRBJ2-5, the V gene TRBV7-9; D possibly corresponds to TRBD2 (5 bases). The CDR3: CASSFFGEETQYF. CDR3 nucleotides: TGTGCCAGCAGCTTCTTCGGGGAAGAGACCCAGTACTTC.